This TCR beta chain was observed in a study of T cells in Graves' hyperthyroidism and ophthalmopathy. Study-wide context: Peripheral blood was collected at initial diagnosis, before any treatment.

The TCR beta CDR3 regions underwent amplification using RNA transcripts as the source. A set of HTBI primers served as the primers for a first-round RT-PCR of the TCR CDR3. TCRdb reprocessed the multiplex PCR reads with MiXCR, giving one entry per CDR3 protein. The sample consists of approximately 590,000 distinct CDR3 sequences, 15% to 18% of them appearing once. Germline CDR1 MNHEY, CDR2 SVGEGT. V was pared by 2 bases and J by 3 bases, with 3 bases of the junction left unmatched. This CDR3 region has 14 residues. Study-level findings and limits: A model built on 13 V-J features separated ophthalmopathy from stable hyperthyroidism. In blood, most of the thyroid clonotypes expanded above 0.001 were also present.

Exclusion followed for patients with uncontrolled infection, other autoimmune disease, pregnancy or lactation. As concerns this clonotype: Its target is unknown.

The sample was blood. The gene calls are TRBV6-2 or TRBV6-3 and TRBJ1-1; 7 positions agree with TRBD1. This TCR was sampled from a woman under 40 with Graves' hyperthyroidism. CDR3 residues: CASSYGQGDTEAFF. In DNA, the CDR3 is TGTGCCAGCAGTTACGGGCAGGGGGACACTGAAGCTTTCTTT.